Below, 28 T cell receptor beta chains from the same sample are listed, as sequenced in a study of blood T cells in healthy people across ages. Primers used in a second PCR of about 6 to 12 cycles were a sample-barcoded 5' primer and a J-beta primer mix. TCRdb re-analysed the 5' RACE reads in MiXCR, keeping a single row per CDR3 protein. The sample consists of roughly 800,000 distinct CDR3 sequences, about 36% of them appearing once. The sequenced sample was blood. The receptors come from a man aged 18 to 30 in good health.

There are many counts of this clonotype. The V call is TRBV20-1, the J call TRBJ2-3, with TRBD2 matching 9 bases. This CDR3 contains 16 residues. The germline V gene has CDR1 DFQATT and CDR2 SNEGSKA (reference sequence). V gave up 5 bases and J gave up 3 bases; unmatched junction bases: 12. The CDR3 DNA is TGCAGTGCTGGGAGGACTAGCGCGGATGGGACAGATACGCAGTATTTT. Protein: CSAGRTSADGTDTQYF.

The rearrangement uses TRBV9 and TRBJ2-1; weak D call: TRBD2 (6 bases). The DNA end lines up better with TRBJ2-7; the J call may be wrong. Germline CDR1 SGDLS, CDR2 YYNGEE. There are 16 residues in the CDR3. The CDR3 loop is CASSARTAGLYNEQYF. Here the CDR3 DNA reads TGTGCCAGCAGCGCCCGGACCGCGGGGCTGTACAATGAGCAGTACTTC.

Notes on this clonotype: This sequence may be a read error, since a much larger clone differs from it by one base. The chain couples TRBV10-1 to TRBJ2-7, with D uncertain. The CDR3 contains 14 residues. V shed 6 bases and J shed 4 bases, with 16 bases lying between them. CDR1 WNHNN and CDR2 SYGVQD come from the germline V gene (reference sequence). CDR3 nucleotide sequence: TGCGCCAGCAGAGCAACAGACCAATTATACGAGCAGTACTTC. Its translation: CASRATDQLYEQYF.

A few counts support this clonotype. V and J are TRBV5-5 and TRBJ1-6; 7 nucleotides match TRBD1. J lost 6 bases, V lost 5 bases, and 14 bases had no gene match. The CDR3 has 17 amino acids. The germline gives CDR1 SGHKS, CDR2 YYEKEE (reference sequence). This chain's CDR3 is CASSPNIRTGPNSPLHF. CDR3 sequence (DNA): TGTGCCAGCAGTCCTAACATCAGGACAGGTCCTAATTCACCCCTCCACTTT.

A remark on this clonotype: Mismatch with germline at one junction end may stem from a read error. The chain is built from TRBV12-3 or TRBV12-4 and TRBJ1-4; 7 positions match TRBD1. The CDR3 spans 14 residues. CDR3 nucleotide sequence: TGTGCCAGCAGCTGGACAGGAACGGGTGAAAAACTGGTTTTT. Residues: CASSWTGTGEKLVF.

This clonotype has a handful of counts. V usage is TRBV20-1 and J usage is TRBJ1-6, with D maybe TRBD1 (6 bases). Looked up from germline, CDR1 is DFQATT and CDR2 is SNEGSKA (reference sequence). Trimming removed 3 bases at V and 7 bases at J, with 13 bases between. This CDR3 contains 14 residues. The CDR3 here is CSARGGQKNSPLHF. The CDR3 nucleotides read TGCAGTGCTAGGGGAGGACAGAAAAATTCACCCCTCCACTTT.

This clonotype was observed a few times. The rearrangement joins TRBV20-1 to TRBJ2-1, with 11 nucleotides matching TRBD2. The CDR3 covers 15 residues. Trimming took 3 bases from V and 4 from J; bases not matched to a gene: 5. Germline V gives CDR1 DFQATT, CDR2 SNEGSKA (reference sequence). The CDR3 DNA is TGCAGTGCTAGTGGGACTAGCGGATCTTACAATGAGCAGTTCTTC. Protein: CSASGTSGSYNEQFF.

There are many counts of this clonotype. V gene TRBV7-9 combines with J gene TRBJ2-1; 10 nucleotides match TRBD2. CDR1 and CDR2 (germline): SEHNR, FQNEAQ (reference sequence). Trimming took 6 bases from V and 6 from J; bases not matched to a gene: 8. The CDR3 has 15 amino acids. This CDR3 is CASSLSGGAFNEQFF. The CDR3 region has the DNA TGTGCCAGCAGTCTAAGCGGGGGGGCATTCAATGAGCAGTTCTTC. Combining the CDR3 with reference TRBV7-9 and TRBJ2-1 gives the whole variable domain DTGVSQNPRHKITKRGQNVTFRCDPISEHNRLYWYRQTLGQGPEFLTYFQNEAQLEKSRLLSDRFSAERPKGSFSTLEIQRTEQGDSAMYLCASSLSGGAFNEQFFGPGTRLTVL.

CDR3 in DNA: TGTGCCAGCAGTGATACCGGGGGAGTAGAGACCCAGTTCTTC. It specifies CASSDTGGVETQFF. The chain uses TRBV12-3 or TRBV12-4 and TRBJ2-1, with D perhaps TRBD2 (6 bases). This CDR3 comprises 14 residues. Trimming removed 5 bases from V and 13 bases from J, with 21 bases in between.

With respect to this clonotype: This may arise from a read error, as a much more abundant clone is one base away. The chain links TRBV4-2 to TRBJ2-1; possible D gene TRBD2, 5 bases. The J call may be incorrect, as the DNA end agrees better with TRBJ2-7. The germline V gene has CDR1 LGHNA and CDR2 YNFKEQ. The CDR3 covers 16 residues. The chain's CDR3 is CASSPLPGSSYNEQYF. Here the CDR3 DNA reads TGTGCCAGCAGCCCGCTACCGGGGAGCTCCTACAATGAGCAGTACTTC.

The table lists this clonotype with many counts. The genes are TRBV12-3 or TRBV12-4 and TRBJ2-3; 11 bases are shared with TRBD1. V lost 7 bases to trimming and J lost 4 bases; unmatched junction nucleotides: 7. CDR3 length: 15 amino acids. The CDR3 region has the DNA TGTGCCAGCAAATGGACAGGGGGCATGTCAGATACGCAGTATTTT. Residues: CASKWTGGMSDTQYF.

This chain uses TRBV7-2 with TRBJ2-5; 8 positions agree with TRBD2. CDR1 is SGHTA and CDR2 is FQGNSA in the germline V gene. The CDR3 runs to 14 residues. V trimming: 2 bases; J trimming: 11 bases; junction bases outside the gene matches: 10. The CDR3 DNA reads TGTGCCAGCAGCTTAAACCCGGGGGGGCATGAGCAGTACTTC. This codes for CASSLNPGGHEQYF.

The V gene is TRBV5-1, the J gene TRBJ2-1; 8 bases fit TRBD2. The last part of the DNA fits TRBJ2-7 better; the J call may be wrong. The CDR3 spans 15 residues. Germline V lookup: CDR1 SGHRS, CDR2 YFSETQ. CDR3 nucleotide sequence: TGCGCCAGCAGCTCGGTAGCGGGGATCTACAATGAGCAGTACTTC. This translates into CASSSVAGIYNEQYF.

The genes are TRBV4-1 and TRBJ2-5; 8 bases line up with TRBD1. V was clipped by 0 bases and J by 5 bases; unmatched bases: 5. Germline CDR1 MGHRA, CDR2 YSYEKL. This CDR3 region has 15 residues. In DNA, the CDR3 is TGCGCCAGCAGCCAAGATCAGGGGGCATTGGAGACCCAGTACTTC. This sequence encodes CASSQDQGALETQYF.

The V and J genes are TRBV9 and TRBJ2-5; D may be TRBD1 (5 bases). This CDR3 is 12 amino acids long. CDR1 and CDR2 from the germline V gene are SGDLS and YYNGEE. Trimming stripped 0 bases from V and 11 bases from J, with 11 bases between. The CDR3 DNA reads as TGTGCCAGCAGCGTAGAGGACAATGAGCAGTACTTC. The encoded protein is CASSVEDNEQYF.

This clonotype was seen more than once but under ten times. CDR3 region: CATSDSPARSNEQFF. In DNA, the CDR3 is TGTGCCACCAGTGATTCCCCGGCTAGATCCAATGAGCAGTTCTTC. The chain employs TRBV24-1 and TRBJ2-1; the D is unclear. Germline CDR1 KGHDR, CDR2 SFDVKD. The ends were cut back, 2 bases at V and 6 bases at J, with 13 bases in the middle. The CDR3 sequence is 15 residues long.

The V call is TRBV20-1, the J call TRBJ1-2; D uncertain. The germline V gene has CDR1 DFQATT and CDR2 SNEGSKA (reference sequence). This CDR3 has 14 residues. V shed 2 bases and J shed 0 bases, with 10 bases lying between them. The CDR3 here is CSARPGSPNYGYTF. The CDR3 DNA sequence: TGCAGTGCTAGACCGGGATCACCTAACTATGGCTACACCTTC.

CDR3 bases: TGCAGTGCGACGATTCCAAGGGGAGAGGGGCTACTGAACACTGAAGCTTTCTTT. It encodes CSATIPRGEGLLNTEAFF. J is TRBJ1-1 and V is TRBV20-1; tentative D call: TRBD1 (5 bases). This CDR3 contains 18 residues. CDR1 and CDR2 from the germline V gene are DFQATT and SNEGSKA (reference sequence). With 6 bases removed from V and 0 bases from J, the gap between germline ends came to 26 bases.

V and J are TRBV12-3 or TRBV12-4 and TRBJ2-7; D is unclear. This CDR3 spans 14 amino acids. Trimming shortened V by 6 bases and J by 7 bases, and 19 bases separated the two germline ends. The CDR3 loop is CASSPSGHCNEQYF. The CDR3 bases are TGTGCCAGCAGCCCTTCGGGCCATTGCAATGAGCAGTACTTC.

This clonotype has just a few counts. The gene calls are TRBV7-2 and TRBJ1-2, with TRBD1 matching over 7 bases. This CDR3 contains 14 residues. In germline, CDR1 is SGHTA, CDR2 FQGNSA. The trim removed 5 bases at V and 4 bases at J, leaving 7 bases unmatched. CDR3 DNA: TGTGCCAGCAGCCCCGGACAGGCCTCCTATGGCTACACCTTC. Translated: CASSPGQASYGYTF.

The chain couples TRBV20-1 to TRBJ1-5, with TRBD1 as a possible D gene (5 bases). The CDR3 totals 13 residues. Germline CDR1 DFQATT, CDR2 SNEGSKA (reference sequence). V was cut by 4 bases and J by 2 bases, with 9 bases left in between. DNA for the CDR3: TGCAGTGCTACCCCGGGGGGCAATCAGCCCCAGCATTTT. It is translated as CSATPGGNQPQHF.

This chain connects TRBV4-1 to TRBJ2-3; 9 nucleotides agree with TRBD2. J was trimmed by 4 bases and V by 4 bases; bases with no gene match: 9. Germline lookup yields CDR1 MGHRA and CDR2 YSYEKL. The CDR3 loop spans 16 amino acids. The CDR3 region is CASSLRLAGRADTQYF. In nucleotides, the CDR3 is TGCGCCAGCAGCCTTCGTCTAGCGGGGAGGGCAGATACGCAGTATTTT.

There are a few counts of this clonotype. The rearrangement uses TRBV29-1 and TRBJ1-1; TRBD1 matches at 8 bases. The germline V gene has CDR1 SQVTM and CDR2 ANQGSEA. Germline trimming cut 4 bases from V and 0 bases from J; bases unmatched to any gene: 7. This CDR3 spans 15 amino acids. CDR3 residues: CSVGRGLSMNTEAFF. CDR3 in DNA: TGCAGCGTTGGCAGGGGGCTTTCCATGAACACTGAAGCTTTCTTT.

V gene TRBV10-3 combines with J gene TRBJ2-1, with 9 bases lining up with TRBD1. Losses at the gene ends were 2 bases for V and 9 bases for J; bases not matched to a gene: 8. Germline-derived CDR1 and CDR2 are ENHRY and SYGVKD. CDR3 length: 15 amino acids. CDR3 sequence: CAISEDNRGRGEQFF. DNA of the CDR3: TGTGCCATCAGTGAGGATAACAGGGGGCGGGGTGAGCAGTTCTTC.

This clonotype was observed a handful of times. The V call is TRBV20-1, the J call TRBJ2-1; 13 nucleotides align to TRBD2. The CDR3 extends over 14 amino acids. CDR1 and CDR2 (germline): DFQATT, SNEGSKA (reference sequence). Germline trimming cut 6 bases from V and 5 bases from J; bases unmatched to any gene: 4. CDR3 amino acids: CSALAGGDHNEQFF. In DNA form, the CDR3 reads TGCAGTGCACTAGCGGGGGGGGACCACAATGAGCAGTTCTTC.

J is TRBJ2-7 and V is TRBV20-1, with 8 nucleotides matching TRBD2. The tail of the sequence fits TRBJ2-5 better, so the J call may be wrong. The CDR3 is 15 amino acids. The V gene's germline CDR1 is DFQATT and CDR2 SNEGSKA (reference sequence). This CDR3 is CSARVASGSAKTQYF. The CDR3 DNA reads TGCAGTGCTAGAGTTGCTAGCGGGTCAGCCAAGACCCAGTACTTC.

The rearrangement links TRBV5-5 to TRBJ2-3; TRBD1 is a possible D gene (5 bases). The germline V gene has CDR1 SGHKS and CDR2 YYEKEE (reference sequence). This CDR3 comprises 17 residues. Trimming cost V 0 bases and J 5 bases, with 19 bases left between them. DNA of the CDR3: TGTGCCAGCAGCTTGGGGCCCGCCGGTGGGCAGGGAGATACGCAGTATTTT. It yields the protein CASSLGPAGGQGDTQYF.

This clonotype has ten or more counts. This chain uses TRBV4-3 with TRBJ1-2; maybe TRBD1 (5 bases). There are 18 residues in the CDR3. V was clipped by 0 bases and J by 4 bases, with 21 bases between them. CDR1 is LGHNA and CDR2 is YSLEER in the germline V gene. CDR3 DNA: TGCGCCAGCAGCCAAGAGGGGACCGACGCCCCGGTAGTCTATGGCTACACCTTC. Translation: CASSQEGTDAPVVYGYTF.